This T cell receptor beta chain was documented in a study of blood T cell repertoires in COVID-19. Study at large: Acute and convalescent COVID-19 samples came from the United States, Italy and Spain.

The method was immunoSEQ multiplex PCR; TCRdb's version includes in-frame clones alone and lacks a portion of them. Among about 170,000 clones listed, 70% to 90% were seen once. This TCR was sampled from a man in his 60s who had recovered from COVID-19. The sample comprised peripheral blood.

CDR3 sequence (DNA): TGTGCCAGCAGTTTCGGGGGTGATCAGCCCCAGCATTTT. Translation gives CASSFGGDQPQHF. The chain carries TRBV6-6 and TRBJ1-5, with a tentative D call TRBD1 (5 bases). There are 13 residues in the CDR3. CDR1 and CDR2 from the germline V gene are MNHNY and SVGAGI (reference sequence). Trimming cost V 4 bases and J 5 bases, with 9 bases left between them.